The 4 T cell receptor beta chains given below trace back to one sample, sequenced in a study of beta chain features in type 1 diabetes. Whole-study results and caveats: In every one of the four CD4+ subsets, TCRB CDR3s were moderately but significantly shorter in Type 1 diabetes patients.

No antigens are known for them. Sequencing targeted expressed TCRB transcripts, as all isolated RNA had been reverse transcribed. Using immunoSEQ multiplex PCR, the repertoire was profiled, and TCRdb retains in-frame clones only, with some absent. The data hold over 650,000 clones, with about 14% observed a single time. The material sequenced was naive CD4+ T cells from blood. These receptors originate from a man aged 18-30 years with type 1 diabetes.

The V gene is TRBV4-3, the J gene TRBJ2-3; possibly TRBD2 for D (6 bases). Germline V lookup: CDR1 LGHNA, CDR2 YSLEER. V shed 1 base and J shed 2 bases, with 13 bases lying between them. The CDR3 is 16 amino acids. For the CDR3, the DNA is TGCGCCAGCAGCCAAGGGTCTAGCGCAGACACAGATACGCAGTATTTT. It yields the protein CASSQGSSADTDTQYF.

This clone was observed a few times. The chain has TRBV30 and TRBJ1-1; D perhaps matches TRBD1 (6 bases). The length of the CDR3 is 14 residues. Trimming removed 0 bases from V and 5 bases from J, with 13 bases in between. Germline CDR1 and CDR2: GTSNPN and SVGIG (reference sequence). Here the CDR3 reads CAWSVGGLGTEAFF. The CDR3 DNA reads TGTGCCTGGAGTGTAGGGGGGCTAGGAACTGAAGCTTTCTTT. The variable domain in full, with the rest retrieved from reference TRBV30 and TRBJ1-1, is SQTIHQWPATLVQPVGSPLSLECTVEGTSNPNLYWYRQAAGRGLQLLFYSVGIGQISSEVPQNLSASRPQDRQFILSSKKLLLSDSGFYLCAWSVGGLGTEAFFGQGTRLTVV.

The genes are TRBV4-3 and TRBJ1-2, with a possible D match to TRBD1 (5 bases). Germline V lookup: CDR1 LGHNA, CDR2 YSLEER. The CDR3 contains 13 residues. V lost 5 bases and J lost 8, with 15 bases in between. The CDR3 here is CASSFQGMLGYTF. The CDR3 nucleotides read TGCGCCAGCAGCTTCCAGGGAATGCTAGGCTACACCTTC.

This clone was picked up a small number of times. Here the CDR3 DNA reads TGTGCCAGCACCGGCCCGGGATCAGGGGGCGCTGAAGCTTTCTTT. Translation gives CASTGPGSGGAEAFF. The V and J genes are TRBV11-3 and TRBJ1-1, with 8 bases that match TRBD1. The CDR3 covers 15 residues. CDR1 and CDR2 (germline): SGHNT, YENEEA. V lost 7 bases and J lost 6; bases outside the gene matches: 13.